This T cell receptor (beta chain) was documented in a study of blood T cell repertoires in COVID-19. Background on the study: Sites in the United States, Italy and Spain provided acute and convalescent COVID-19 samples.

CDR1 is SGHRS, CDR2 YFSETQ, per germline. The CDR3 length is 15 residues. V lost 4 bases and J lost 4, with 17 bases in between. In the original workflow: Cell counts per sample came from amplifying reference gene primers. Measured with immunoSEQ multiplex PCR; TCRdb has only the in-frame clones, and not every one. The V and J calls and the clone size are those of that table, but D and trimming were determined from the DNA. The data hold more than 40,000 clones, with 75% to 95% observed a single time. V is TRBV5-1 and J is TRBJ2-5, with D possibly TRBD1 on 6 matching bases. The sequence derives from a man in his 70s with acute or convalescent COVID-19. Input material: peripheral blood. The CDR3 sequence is CASSLYTGLGETQYF. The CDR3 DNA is TGCGCCAGCAGCCTGTATACAGGGCTGGGAGAGACCCAGTACTTC.